Listed below are T cell receptor beta chains from one sample, sequenced in a study of blood T cell repertoires in COVID-19. Clones were sequenced by immunoSEQ multiplex PCR, and TCRdb holds only the in-frame ones, with some missing. The table has some 94,000 clones, roughly 87% seen once. The sample taken for sequencing was peripheral blood. The receptors stem from a woman aged 55-69 years with COVID-19, enrolled during active disease. CDR3s include the opening cysteine and the closing phenylalanine or tryptophan. The D gene is left open where the match is weak. Clone size is shown for a subset of rows, as once, few, many or a class of expanded clone.

D: TRBD1
V: TRBV6-6
size: .
J: TRBJ2-1
DNA: TGTGCCAGCAGTTACTGGGGACAGGGAGTAGGTGAGCAGTTCTTC
CDR3: CASSYWGQGVGEQFF

D: .
V: TRBV9
size: .
J: TRBJ1-3
DNA: TGTGCCAGCAGCGTAGGTCGCGGGGTAGGAAACACCATATATTTT
CDR3: CASSVGRGVGNTIYF

D: TRBD1
V: TRBV2
size: .
J: TRBJ2-1
DNA: TGTGCCAGCACCCAGGACAGGGCCACCTACAATGAGCAGTTCTTC
CDR3: CASTQDRATYNEQFF

D: .
V: TRBV3-1/TRBV3-2
size: .
J: TRBJ2-7
DNA: TGTGCCAGCAGCCAAGATCTTCAGGGGTCCTACGAGCAGTACTTC
CDR3: CASSQDLQGSYEQYF

D: .
V: TRBV11-1
size: .
J: TRBJ1-1
DNA: TGTGCCAGCAGCTTAGCCAGTGACACTGAAGCTTTCTTT
CDR3: CASSLASDTEAFF

D: .
V: TRBV7-6
size: .
J: TRBJ1-5
DNA: TGTGCCAGCAGCCCAGAATGGCAGCAGCCCCAGCATTTT
CDR3: CASSPEWQQPQHF

D: .
V: TRBV30
size: once
J: TRBJ2-7
DNA: TGTGCCTGGAGTGCGGCCTACGAGCAGTACTTC
CDR3: CAWSAAYEQYF

D: TRBD1
V: TRBV7-2
size: .
J: TRBJ1-2
DNA: TGTGCCAGCAGCTCGGGACAGGGGATTGACTATGGCTACACCTTC
CDR3: CASSSGQGIDYGYTF

D: .
V: TRBV6-5
size: .
J: TRBJ2-1
DNA: TGTGCCAGCAGTCCGCCTGGCGGGGGCCTCGAGCAGTTCTTC
CDR3: CASSPPGGGLEQFF

D: TRBD2
V: TRBV7-2
size: .
J: TRBJ2-1
DNA: TGTGCCAGCAGCGTGAGTAGCGGGGGTTACAATGAGCAGTTCTTC
CDR3: CASSVSSGGYNEQFF

D: .
V: TRBV2
size: .
J: TRBJ1-2
DNA: TGTGCCAGCAGTGAAACGAACAGGGGCTACACCTTC
CDR3: CASSETNRGYTF